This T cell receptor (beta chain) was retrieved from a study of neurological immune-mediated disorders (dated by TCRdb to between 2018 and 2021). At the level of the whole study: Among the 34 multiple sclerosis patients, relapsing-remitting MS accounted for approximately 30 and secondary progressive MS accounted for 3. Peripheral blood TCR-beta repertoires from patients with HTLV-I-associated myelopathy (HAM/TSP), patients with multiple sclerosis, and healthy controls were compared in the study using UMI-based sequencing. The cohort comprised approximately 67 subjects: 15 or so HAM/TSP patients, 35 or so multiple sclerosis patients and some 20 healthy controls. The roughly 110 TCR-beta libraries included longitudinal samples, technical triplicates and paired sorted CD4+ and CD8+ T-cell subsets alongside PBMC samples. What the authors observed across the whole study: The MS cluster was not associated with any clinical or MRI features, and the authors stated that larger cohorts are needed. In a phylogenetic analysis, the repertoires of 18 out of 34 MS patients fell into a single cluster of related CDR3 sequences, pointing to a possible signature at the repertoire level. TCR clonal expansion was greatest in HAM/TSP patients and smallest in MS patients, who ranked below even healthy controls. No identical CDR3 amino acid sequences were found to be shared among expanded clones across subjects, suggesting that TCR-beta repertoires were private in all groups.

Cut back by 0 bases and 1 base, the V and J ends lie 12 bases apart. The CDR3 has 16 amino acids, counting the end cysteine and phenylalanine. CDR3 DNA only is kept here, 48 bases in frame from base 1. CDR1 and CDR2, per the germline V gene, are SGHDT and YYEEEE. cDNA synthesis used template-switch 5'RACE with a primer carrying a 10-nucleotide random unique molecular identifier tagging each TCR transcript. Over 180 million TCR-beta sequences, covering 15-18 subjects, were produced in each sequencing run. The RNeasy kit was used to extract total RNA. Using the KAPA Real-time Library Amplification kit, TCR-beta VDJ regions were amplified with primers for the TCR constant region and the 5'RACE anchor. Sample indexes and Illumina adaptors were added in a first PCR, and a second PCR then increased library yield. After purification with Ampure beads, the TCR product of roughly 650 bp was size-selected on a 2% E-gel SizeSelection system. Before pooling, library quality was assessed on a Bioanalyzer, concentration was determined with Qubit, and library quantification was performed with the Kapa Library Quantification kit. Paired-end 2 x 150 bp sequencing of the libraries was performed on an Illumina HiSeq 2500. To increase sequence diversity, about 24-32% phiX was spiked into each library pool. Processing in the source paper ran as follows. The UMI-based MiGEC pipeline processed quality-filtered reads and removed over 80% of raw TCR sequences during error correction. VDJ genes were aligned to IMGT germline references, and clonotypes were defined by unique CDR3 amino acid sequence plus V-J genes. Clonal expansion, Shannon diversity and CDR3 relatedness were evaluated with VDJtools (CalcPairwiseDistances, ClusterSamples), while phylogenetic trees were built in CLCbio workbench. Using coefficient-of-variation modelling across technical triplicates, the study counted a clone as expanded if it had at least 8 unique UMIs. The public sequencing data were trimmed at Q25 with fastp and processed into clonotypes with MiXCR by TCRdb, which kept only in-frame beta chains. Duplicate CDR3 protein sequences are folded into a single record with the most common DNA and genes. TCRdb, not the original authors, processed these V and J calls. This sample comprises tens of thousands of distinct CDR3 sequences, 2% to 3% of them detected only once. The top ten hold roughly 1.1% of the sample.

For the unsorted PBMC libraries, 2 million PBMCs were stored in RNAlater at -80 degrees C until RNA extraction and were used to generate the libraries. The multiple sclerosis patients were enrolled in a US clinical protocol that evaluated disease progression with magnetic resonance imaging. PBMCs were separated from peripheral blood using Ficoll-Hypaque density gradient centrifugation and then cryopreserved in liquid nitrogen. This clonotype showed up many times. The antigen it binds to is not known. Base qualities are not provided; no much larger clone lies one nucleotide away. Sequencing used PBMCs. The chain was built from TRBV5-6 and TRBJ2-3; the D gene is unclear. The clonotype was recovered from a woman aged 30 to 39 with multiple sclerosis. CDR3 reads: CASSLDPRAGTDTQYF. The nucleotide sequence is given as TGTGCCAGCAGCTTGGATCCCCGGGCGGGCACAGATACGCAGTATTTT.